The rows below give T cell receptor beta chains drawn from one sample of a study of cytomegalovirus exposure and HLA in healthy donors. Generated by immunoSEQ multiplex PCR, the TCRdb table keeps only in-frame clones and is missing some. The sample has approximately 70,000 clones; 74% are singletons. Specimen: PBMCs. These receptors all stem from a woman in her fifties or sixties in good health and CMV-seropositive. Both conserved end residues are part of each CDR3. The D gene is left open where the match is weak. The size of a clone is reported for some rows only, either as once, few or many, or as a class for expanded clones.

j_call: TRBJ2-2
clone_size: .
v_call: TRBV5-4
d_call: TRBD2
cdr3_aa: CASSLGAGGPGELFF
cdr3_nt: TGTGCCAGTTCCCTGGGGGCGGGAGGGCCGGGGGAGCTGTTTTTT

j_call: TRBJ2-7
clone_size: .
v_call: TRBV5-3
d_call: TRBD1
cdr3_aa: CARSASGTGYEQYF
cdr3_nt: TGTGCCAGAAGCGCATCCGGGACAGGCTACGAGCAGTACTTC

j_call: TRBJ1-4
clone_size: .
v_call: TRBV7-9
d_call: TRBD1
cdr3_aa: CASSRDRGTNEKLFF
cdr3_nt: TGTGCCAGCAGCCGGGACAGGGGGACTAATGAAAAACTGTTTTTT

j_call: TRBJ2-5
clone_size: few
v_call: TRBV10-3
d_call: .
cdr3_aa: CAISVGGDGGETQYF
cdr3_nt: TGTGCCATCAGTGTCGGAGGGGACGGAGGAGAGACCCAGTACTTC

j_call: TRBJ2-7
clone_size: .
v_call: TRBV7-9
d_call: TRBD2
cdr3_aa: CASSFSGGAYEQYF
cdr3_nt: TGTGCCAGCAGCTTTAGCGGGGGGGCCTACGAGCAGTACTTC

j_call: TRBJ1-1
clone_size: .
v_call: TRBV6-5
d_call: .
cdr3_aa: CASSYQGIDEAFF
cdr3_nt: TGTGCCAGCAGTTACCAGGGGATTGATGAAGCTTTCTTT

j_call: TRBJ2-5
clone_size: once
v_call: TRBV5-4
d_call: .
cdr3_aa: CASSLGGNTQETQYF
cdr3_nt: TGTGCCAGCAGCTTGGGAGGTAACACGCAAGAGACCCAGTACTTC

j_call: TRBJ2-2
clone_size: .
v_call: TRBV9
d_call: .
cdr3_aa: CASSVAPAAGGELFF
cdr3_nt: TGTGCCAGCAGCGTAGCCCCTGCGGCTGGCGGGGAGCTGTTTTTT

j_call: TRBJ2-3
clone_size: .
v_call: TRBV5-1
d_call: TRBD2
cdr3_aa: CASSWSGRATDTQYF
cdr3_nt: TGCGCCAGCAGCTGGAGCGGGAGGGCTACAGATACGCAGTATTTT

j_call: TRBJ2-5
clone_size: .
v_call: TRBV27
d_call: TRBD2
cdr3_aa: CASSLSGLATETQYF
cdr3_nt: TGTGCCAGCAGTTTATCAGGACTAGCGACAGAGACCCAGTACTTC

j_call: TRBJ1-4
clone_size: .
v_call: TRBV15
d_call: TRBD1
cdr3_aa: CATSHRGLGEKLFF
cdr3_nt: TGTGCCACCAGCCACAGGGGTTTAGGTGAAAAACTGTTTTTT

j_call: TRBJ1-4
clone_size: many
v_call: TRBV7-9
d_call: TRBD1
cdr3_aa: CASSSTGGGGKLFF
cdr3_nt: TGTGCCAGCAGCTCAACAGGGGGAGGTGGAAAACTGTTTTTT

j_call: TRBJ2-2
clone_size: .
v_call: TRBV2
d_call: .
cdr3_aa: CASSPRDTANTGELFF
cdr3_nt: TGTGCCAGCAGTCCCCGGGACACGGCGAACACCGGGGAGCTGTTTTTT

j_call: TRBJ2-2
clone_size: .
v_call: TRBV30
d_call: .
cdr3_aa: CAWRRINTGELFF
cdr3_nt: TGTGCCTGGAGGCGGATTAACACCGGGGAGCTGTTTTTT

j_call: TRBJ1-2
clone_size: .
v_call: TRBV25-1
d_call: .
cdr3_aa: CASSFPPLNYGYTF
cdr3_nt: TGTGCCAGCAGTTTCCCACCACTTAACTATGGCTACACCTTC

j_call: TRBJ2-5
clone_size: .
v_call: TRBV6-1
d_call: TRBD2
cdr3_aa: CASSSGGDLKTQYF
cdr3_nt: TGTGCCAGCTCTAGCGGGGGGGACTTAAAGACCCAGTACTTC

j_call: TRBJ2-3
clone_size: .
v_call: TRBV10-3
d_call: TRBD2
cdr3_aa: CAISESASGREDTQYF
cdr3_nt: TGTGCCATCAGTGAGTCGGCTAGCGGGAGGGAAGATACGCAGTATTTT

j_call: TRBJ2-5
clone_size: .
v_call: TRBV19
d_call: .
cdr3_aa: CASSPQGHRGYETQYF
cdr3_nt: TGTGCCAGTAGTCCTCAGGGTCACCGAGGCTATGAGACCCAGTACTTC

j_call: TRBJ2-3
clone_size: once
v_call: TRBV2
d_call: .
cdr3_aa: CASVSNPSTDTQYF
cdr3_nt: TGTGCCAGCGTGAGCAACCCTAGCACAGATACGCAGTATTTT

j_call: TRBJ1-2
clone_size: .
v_call: TRBV6-1
d_call: TRBD1
cdr3_aa: CASSVSGQGGSGYTF
cdr3_nt: TGTGCCAGCAGTGTCTCGGGACAGGGAGGGTCTGGCTACACCTTC

j_call: TRBJ1-2
clone_size: .
v_call: TRBV2
d_call: .
cdr3_aa: CASKQANYGYTF
cdr3_nt: TGTGCCAGCAAGCAGGCTAACTATGGCTACACCTTC

j_call: TRBJ1-2
clone_size: .
v_call: TRBV28
d_call: .
cdr3_aa: CASSLEGKGVGYTF
cdr3_nt: TGTGCCAGCAGTTTAGAGGGGAAGGGGGTTGGCTACACCTTC

j_call: TRBJ2-3
clone_size: .
v_call: TRBV11-1
d_call: .
cdr3_aa: CASSSTITDTQYF
cdr3_nt: TGTGCCAGCAGCTCGACAATAACAGATACGCAGTATTTT

j_call: TRBJ2-7
clone_size: .
v_call: TRBV18
d_call: .
cdr3_aa: CASSRGGGDYEQYF
cdr3_nt: TGTGCCAGCTCACGCGGAGGTGGGGACTACGAGCAGTACTTC

j_call: TRBJ1-2
clone_size: .
v_call: TRBV7-2
d_call: .
cdr3_aa: CASTMGGREGGYTF
cdr3_nt: TGTGCCAGCACCATGGGGGGGCGCGAAGGTGGCTACACCTTC

j_call: TRBJ2-7
clone_size: .
v_call: TRBV28
d_call: TRBD1
cdr3_aa: CASSSSPLTGAEQYF
cdr3_nt: TGTGCCAGCAGTTCCTCCCCCCTGACAGGGGCCGAGCAGTACTTC

j_call: TRBJ1-2
clone_size: .
v_call: TRBV25-1
d_call: .
cdr3_aa: CASSGGLNYGYTF
cdr3_nt: TGTGCCAGCAGTGGAGGCCTTAACTATGGCTACACCTTC

j_call: TRBJ2-5
clone_size: few
v_call: TRBV27
d_call: TRBD2
cdr3_aa: CASSLWASGDLGRPETQYF
cdr3_nt: TGTGCCAGCAGTTTATGGGCTAGCGGGGACTTGGGCCGGCCAGAGACCCAGTACTTC

j_call: TRBJ2-5
clone_size: .
v_call: TRBV6-1
d_call: TRBD1
cdr3_aa: CASSVAPGTGQETQYF
cdr3_nt: TGTGCCAGCAGTGTCGCCCCCGGGACAGGCCAAGAGACCCAGTACTTC

j_call: TRBJ2-3
clone_size: .
v_call: TRBV4-2
d_call: .
cdr3_aa: CASSQQGSTQYF
cdr3_nt: TGTGCCAGCAGCCAACAGGGCAGTACGCAGTATTTT

j_call: TRBJ2-1
clone_size: .
v_call: TRBV4-1
d_call: TRBD2
cdr3_aa: CASSPQSTSGGGGEQFF
cdr3_nt: TGCGCCAGCAGCCCCCAGTCAACTAGCGGGGGCGGCGGTGAGCAGTTCTTC

j_call: TRBJ1-2
clone_size: .
v_call: TRBV30
d_call: .
cdr3_aa: CAWSDSGYGYTF
cdr3_nt: TGTGCCTGGAGTGATTCCGGCTATGGCTACACCTTC

j_call: TRBJ2-7
clone_size: .
v_call: TRBV19
d_call: .
cdr3_aa: CASSQRQGLEQYF
cdr3_nt: TGTGCCAGTAGTCAAAGACAGGGACTCGAGCAGTACTTC

j_call: TRBJ1-1
clone_size: .
v_call: TRBV29-1
d_call: .
cdr3_aa: CSVEGGGQALNTEAFF
cdr3_nt: TGCAGCGTTGAGGGGGGTGGTCAGGCCCTGAACACTGAAGCTTTCTTT

j_call: TRBJ2-1
clone_size: .
v_call: TRBV5-1
d_call: .
cdr3_aa: CASSLAVAGYNEQFF
cdr3_nt: TGCGCCAGCAGCTTGGCAGTGGCAGGCTACAATGAGCAGTTCTTC

j_call: TRBJ2-7
clone_size: .
v_call: TRBV11-2
d_call: TRBD2
cdr3_aa: CASSPGLAVYEQYF
cdr3_nt: TGTGCCAGCAGCCCGGGACTAGCGGTTTACGAGCAGTACTTC

j_call: TRBJ1-4
clone_size: .
v_call: TRBV6-1
d_call: .
cdr3_aa: CASSEGGEKLFF
cdr3_nt: TGTGCCAGCAGTGAAGGAGGTGAAAAACTGTTTTTT

j_call: TRBJ1-5
clone_size: .
v_call: TRBV6-6
d_call: TRBD1
cdr3_aa: CASSYGTENQPQHF
cdr3_nt: TGTGCCAGCAGTTACGGGACAGAAAATCAGCCCCAGCATTTT

j_call: TRBJ2-5
clone_size: once
v_call: TRBV5-8
d_call: TRBD2
cdr3_aa: CASSPGTSGTQETQYF
cdr3_nt: TGTGCCAGCAGCCCGGGGACTAGCGGGACCCAAGAGACCCAGTACTTC

j_call: TRBJ1-2
clone_size: .
v_call: TRBV7-9
d_call: .
cdr3_aa: CASSLVSAGPNYGYTF
cdr3_nt: TGTGCCAGCAGCTTAGTATCGGCAGGCCCTAACTATGGCTACACCTTC

j_call: TRBJ2-7
clone_size: .
v_call: TRBV5-1
d_call: .
cdr3_aa: CASSFEGEQYF
cdr3_nt: TGCGCCAGCAGCTTCGAGGGAGAGCAGTACTTC

j_call: TRBJ2-1
clone_size: .
v_call: TRBV5-1
d_call: TRBD1
cdr3_aa: CASSGTGASDEQFF
cdr3_nt: TGCGCCAGCAGCGGGACAGGGGCCAGCGACGAGCAGTTCTTC

j_call: TRBJ1-3
clone_size: .
v_call: TRBV6-1
d_call: .
cdr3_aa: CAAWFGNTIYF
cdr3_nt: TGTGCCGCGTGGTTTGGAAACACCATATATTTT

j_call: TRBJ2-1
clone_size: .
v_call: TRBV30
d_call: TRBD2
cdr3_aa: CAWSDGGGEQFF
cdr3_nt: TGTGCCTGGAGTGACGGGGGGGGTGAGCAGTTCTTC

j_call: TRBJ2-5
clone_size: few
v_call: TRBV30
d_call: .
cdr3_aa: CAWSVDSQETQYF
cdr3_nt: TGTGCCTGGAGTGTAGATAGCCAAGAGACCCAGTACTTC

j_call: TRBJ2-7
clone_size: .
v_call: TRBV5-1
d_call: .
cdr3_aa: CASSLGREGPYEQYF
cdr3_nt: TGCGCCAGCAGCTTGGGCAGGGAAGGGCCCTACGAGCAGTACTTC

j_call: TRBJ1-3
clone_size: .
v_call: TRBV11-1
d_call: TRBD1
cdr3_aa: CASSRDRVGNTIYF
cdr3_nt: TGTGCCAGCAGCAGAGACAGGGTCGGAAACACCATATATTTT